Sequencing of this T cell receptor beta chain was carried out in a study of blood T cell repertoires in COVID-19. As for the study in general: PBMCs, B-cell-depleted T cells, or T cells provided the cDNA or gDNA that made up the material.

Original processing methods: Researchers report that nucleated cell counts were estimated from reference gene primer amplification. Some clones are missing from TCRdb's copy, which holds only in-frame ones; the method was immunoSEQ multiplex PCR. The DNA was the basis for D and trimming; V, J and clone size are from that table. The table lists around 110,000 clones, 86% of them singletons, with around 4.7% in the top ten. Germline V lookup: CDR1 SGHDT, CDR2 YYEEEE. Trimming pared 3 bases from V and 5 bases from J, leaving 6 bases between. The CDR3 loop spans 12 amino acids. This clonotype originated in a man between 40 and 49 years old with acute or convalescent COVID-19. J is TRBJ2-1 and V is TRBV5-6, with no clear D. The sequenced sample was peripheral blood. The CDR3 spells CASSSLDNEQFF. DNA of the CDR3: TGTGCCAGCAGCTCCCTAGACAATGAGCAGTTCTTC.